The 11 T cell receptor beta chains below were found in one sample sequenced in a study of CD8 T cells in Susac syndrome (dated by TCRdb to about 2019). Libraries came from the immunoSEQ multiplex PCR assay. RNA was extracted using the RNeasy kit, and roughly 0.5 to 1 microgram was reverse transcribed with random hexamers. TCRdb reworked the public reads: Q25 trimming with fastp, MiXCR clone assembly, productive beta chains retained. Identical CDR3 protein sequences are pooled into one entry, listed with their most common genes and DNA. The sample has a few hundred thousand distinct CDR3 sequences on record, roughly 85% of them singletons. The top ten hold approximately 0.12% of the sample. Source material: CD8+ T cells from PBMCs. These receptors came from a human donor with multiple sclerosis.

The chain employs TRBV7-6 and TRBJ1-3, with D possibly being TRBD1 (5 bases). Germline loops: CDR1 SGHVS, CDR2 FNYEAQ. The CDR3 has 17 residues. Trimming removed 1 base from V and 3 bases from J, with 16 bases in between. CDR3 region: CASSLGLAGVFGNTIYF. In DNA, the CDR3 is TGTGCCAGCAGCTTAGGGTTGGCGGGGGTCTTTGGAAACACCATATATTTT.

The chain couples TRBV7-9 to TRBJ2-1, with D maybe TRBD1 (5 bases). V was cut by 6 bases and J by 8 bases, with 11 bases left in between. Germline V gene data show CDR1 as SEHNR and CDR2 as FQNEAQ (reference sequence). The CDR3 is 12 residues long. The CDR3 nucleotides read TGTGCCAGCAGGGGGCCTACGGATGAGCAGTTCTTC. This encodes CASRGPTDEQFF.

The CDR3 coding sequence is TGCAGCACCAGGACAGGGGAATCGCACACCGGGGAGCTGTTTTTT. Amino acids: CSTRTGESHTGELFF. The chain is built from TRBV29-1 and TRBJ2-2; TRBD1 aligns across 9 bases. The germline gives CDR1 SQVTM, CDR2 ANQGSEA. Unmatched junction bases numbered 10, after V lost 8 bases and J lost 3 bases. CDR3 length: 15 amino acids.

This clonotype was detected only once. This sequence joins TRBV28 and TRBJ1-6; no reliable D call. Germline V gives CDR1 MDHEN, CDR2 SYDVKM. V was pared by 6 bases and J by 12 bases, with 24 bases between. The CDR3 has 16 amino acids. CDR3 nucleotides: TGTGCCAGCAGCATCCTAGGTGAAGCCTACCGGGGACCCCTCCACTTT. Protein sequence: CASSILGEAYRGPLHF. Full variable domain (missing parts from reference TRBV28 and TRBJ1-6): DVKVTQSSRYLVKRTGEKVFLECVQDMDHENMFWYRQDPGLGLRLIYFSYDVKMKEKGDIPEGYSVSREKKERFSLILESASTNQTSMYLCASSILGEAYRGPLHFGNGTRLTVT.

The chain is built from TRBV7-9 and TRBJ2-2; D is ambiguous. The CDR3 loop spans 12 amino acids. CDR1 is SEHNR and CDR2 is FQNEAQ in the germline V gene (reference sequence). Between the trimmed V and J ends, which lost 8 bases and 5 bases, there was a span of 9 bases. The CDR3 here is CASQDLTGELFF. In DNA, the CDR3 is TGTGCCAGCCAGGACCTTACCGGGGAGCTGTTTTTT.

The rearrangement joins TRBV20-1 to TRBJ1-1; D remains unclear. V was trimmed by 5 bases and J by 6 bases, leaving 16 bases between them. CDR3 length: 13 residues. Germline V gene data show CDR1 as DFQATT and CDR2 as SNEGSKA (reference sequence). CDR3 in amino acids: CSAPNTGRPEAFF. The CDR3 bases are TGCAGTGCTCCAAATACCGGACGGCCTGAAGCTTTCTTT.

The chain combines TRBV20-1 with TRBJ2-3; 7 bases are shared with TRBD2. Germline V gene lookup returns CDR1 DFQATT and CDR2 SNEGSKA (reference sequence). The CDR3 runs 18 residues. V lost 6 bases, J lost 2 bases, and 20 bases stayed unmatched. CDR3 protein: CSALAQARREWTTDTQYF. CDR3 DNA: TGCAGTGCCCTGGCCCAGGCCAGGCGGGAGTGGACCACAGATACGCAGTATTTT.

The chain couples TRBV4-1 to TRBJ2-5, with D unresolved. Looked up from germline, CDR1 is MGHRA and CDR2 is YSYEKL. The CDR3 has 16 amino acids. V dropped 4 bases and J dropped 1 base, with 16 bases sitting between them. The CDR3 loop is CASSPRVQQLQETQYF. The DNA for the CDR3 is TGCGCCAGCAGCCCAAGGGTTCAGCAGCTCCAAGAGACCCAGTACTTC.

The V and J genes are TRBV4-2 and TRBJ2-7; 7 positions match TRBD1. The CDR3 has 14 amino acids. J lost 3 bases, V lost 2 bases, and 4 bases had no gene match. Per germline, CDR1 LGHNA and CDR2 YNFKEQ. CDR3 sequence: CASSQTRQGYEQYF. As DNA, the CDR3 is TGTGCCAGCAGCCAAACCAGACAGGGCTACGAGCAGTACTTC.

This clonotype has a single count. V is TRBV6-6 and J is TRBJ2-7, with 7 bases lining up with TRBD2. In germline, CDR1 is MNHNY, CDR2 SVGAGI (reference sequence). J lost 4 bases, V lost 0 bases, and 6 bases had no gene match. CDR3 length: 15 amino acids. CDR3 protein: CASSYSIREGYEQYF. The CDR3 nucleotides are TGTGCCAGCAGTTACTCGATCAGGGAGGGGTACGAGCAGTACTTC.

In DNA form, the CDR3 reads TGTGCCAGCAGTGGTTGGGCGGACCCAGATACGCAGTATTTT. Translated, it gives CASSGWADPDTQYF. This chain joins TRBV25-1 and TRBJ2-3; D is unresolved. The CDR3 extends over 14 amino acids. CDR1 MGHDK and CDR2 SYGVNS come from the germline V gene. Trimming pared 4 bases from V and 4 bases from J, leaving 12 bases between.